This T cell receptor beta chain was found in a study of radiotherapy plus CTLA-4 blockade in lung cancer. Whole-study results and caveats: Researchers report tumor-derived TCR clones expanding in blood after radiotherapy plus ipilimumab.

In chemo-refractory metastatic non-small-cell lung cancer, patients got ipilimumab CTLA-4 blockade together with focal radiation. Repertoires were generated with immunoSEQ multiplex PCR, while TCRdb's copy carries only in-frame clones and drops some. The table lists some 78,000 clones, around 87% of them singletons, with less than 0.9% in the top ten. Germline V gene data show CDR1 as SGHTA and CDR2 as FQGNSA. CDR3 length: 15 residues. V gave up 5 bases and J gave up 6 bases, with 19 bases separating them. About this clone: The target antigen is unknown.

This TCR was recovered from a human donor with non-small cell lung cancer who had stable disease on radiotherapy plus ipilimumab. This chain joins TRBV7-2 and TRBJ1-1; D is undetermined. Here the sequenced sample was peripheral blood, taken from a patient treated with radiotherapy plus ipilimumab. CDR3: CASSRRPQGVSEAFF. The DNA of the CDR3 is TGTGCCAGCAGCCGACGGCCCCAAGGAGTCTCTGAAGCTTTCTTT.